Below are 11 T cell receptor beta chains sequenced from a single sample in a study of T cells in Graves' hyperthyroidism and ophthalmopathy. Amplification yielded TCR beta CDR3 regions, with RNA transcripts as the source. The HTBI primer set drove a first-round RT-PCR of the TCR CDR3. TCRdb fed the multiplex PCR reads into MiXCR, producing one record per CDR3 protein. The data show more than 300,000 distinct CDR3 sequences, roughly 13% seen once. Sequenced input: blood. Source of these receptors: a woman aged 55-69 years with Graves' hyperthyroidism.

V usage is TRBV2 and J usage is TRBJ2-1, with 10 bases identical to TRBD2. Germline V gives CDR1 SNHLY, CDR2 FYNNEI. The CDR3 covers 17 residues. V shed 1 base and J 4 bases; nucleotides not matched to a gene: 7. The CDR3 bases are TGTGCCAGCAGTGAAGGGGGCCCTAGCGGGAGTTACAATGAGCAGTTCTTC. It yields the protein CASSEGGPSGSYNEQFF.

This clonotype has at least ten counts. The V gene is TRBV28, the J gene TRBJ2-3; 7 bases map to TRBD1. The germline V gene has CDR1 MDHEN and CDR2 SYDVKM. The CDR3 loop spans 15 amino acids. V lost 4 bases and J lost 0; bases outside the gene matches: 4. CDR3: CASSSRQGSTDTQYF. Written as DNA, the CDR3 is TGTGCCAGCAGTTCCCGACAGGGCAGCACAGATACGCAGTATTTT.

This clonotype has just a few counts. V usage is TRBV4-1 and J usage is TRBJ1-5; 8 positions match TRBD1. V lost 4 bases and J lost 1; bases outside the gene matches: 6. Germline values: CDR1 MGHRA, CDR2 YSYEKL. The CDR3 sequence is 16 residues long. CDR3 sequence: CASSRQGLGSNQPQHF. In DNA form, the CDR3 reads TGCGCCAGCAGCCGACAGGGGTTGGGAAGCAATCAGCCCCAGCATTTT.

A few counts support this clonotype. The CDR3 region is CASVGGHIGRANVLTF. CDR3 bases: TGTGCCAGCGTGGGAGGCCACATAGGGAGGGCCAACGTCCTGACTTTC. The V and J genes are TRBV2 and TRBJ2-6, with D perhaps TRBD2 (6 bases). CDR1 and CDR2 from the germline V gene are SNHLY and FYNNEI. The CDR3 length is 16 residues. V lost 8 bases, J lost 5 bases, and 19 bases lay in between.

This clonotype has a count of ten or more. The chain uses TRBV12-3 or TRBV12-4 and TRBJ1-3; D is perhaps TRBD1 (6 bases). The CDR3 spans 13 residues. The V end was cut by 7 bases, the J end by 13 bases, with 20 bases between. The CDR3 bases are TGTGCCAGCACCTCTCCCTCCGGGACACTAATATATTTT. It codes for CASTSPSGTLIYF.

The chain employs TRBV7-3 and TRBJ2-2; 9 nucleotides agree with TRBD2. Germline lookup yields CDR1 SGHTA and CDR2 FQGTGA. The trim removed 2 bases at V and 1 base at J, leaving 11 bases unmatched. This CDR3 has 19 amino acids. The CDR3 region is CASSLGAGGPRGNTGELFF. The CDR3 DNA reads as TGTGCCAGCAGCTTAGGCGCGGGAGGGCCGAGGGGGAACACCGGGGAGCTGTTTTTT.

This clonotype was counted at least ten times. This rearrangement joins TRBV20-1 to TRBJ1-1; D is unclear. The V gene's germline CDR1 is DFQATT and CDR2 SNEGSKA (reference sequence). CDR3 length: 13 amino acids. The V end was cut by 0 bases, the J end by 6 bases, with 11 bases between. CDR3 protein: CSARDYTAAEAFF. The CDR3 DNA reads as TGCAGTGCTAGAGATTACACAGCGGCTGAAGCTTTCTTT.

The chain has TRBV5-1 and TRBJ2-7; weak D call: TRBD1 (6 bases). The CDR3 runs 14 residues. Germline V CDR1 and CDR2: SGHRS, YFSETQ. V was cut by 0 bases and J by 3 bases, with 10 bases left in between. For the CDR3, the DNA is TGCGCCAGCAGCTTGGAATTAGGGGGCTACGAGCAGTACTTC. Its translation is CASSLELGGYEQYF.

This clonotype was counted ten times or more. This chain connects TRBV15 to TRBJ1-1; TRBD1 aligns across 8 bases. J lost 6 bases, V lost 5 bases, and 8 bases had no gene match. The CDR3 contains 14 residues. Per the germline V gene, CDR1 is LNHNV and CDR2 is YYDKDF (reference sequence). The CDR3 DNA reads TGTGCCACCAGCCGAAACAGGGGGGAGGCTGAAGCTTTCTTT. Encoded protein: CATSRNRGEAEAFF.

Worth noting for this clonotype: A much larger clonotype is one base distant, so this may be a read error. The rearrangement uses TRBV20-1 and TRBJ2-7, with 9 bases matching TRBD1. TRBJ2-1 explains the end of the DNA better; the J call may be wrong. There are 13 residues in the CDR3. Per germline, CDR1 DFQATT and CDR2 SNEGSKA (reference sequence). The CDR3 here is CSALDRGRYEQFF. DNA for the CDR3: TGCAGTGCCTTGGACAGGGGCCGCTACGAGCAGTTCTTC.

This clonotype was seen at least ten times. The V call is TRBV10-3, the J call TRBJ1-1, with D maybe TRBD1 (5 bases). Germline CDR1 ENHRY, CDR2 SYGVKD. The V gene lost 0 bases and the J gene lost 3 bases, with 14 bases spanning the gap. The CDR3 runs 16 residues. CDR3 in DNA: TGTGCCATCAGTGAGTCGGCGGGACGGGTGGACACTGAAGCTTTCTTT. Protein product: CAISESAGRVDTEAFF.